This is a list of T cell receptor beta chains from one sample in a study of T-cell reconstitution after alpha-beta-depleted transplantation in children. TCRdb recomputed calls from the PCR reads with MiXCR, one row per CDR3 protein. The table records 250,000 to 300,000 distinct CDR3 sequences, around 10% of them present only once. Source: peripheral blood, taken 180 days after TCRalphabeta/CD19-depleted stem cell transplant. The receptors were sampled from a male patient aged 2-9 years who had a stem cell transplant for chronic granulomatous disease, so the T cells may come from the graft donor. The CDR3 runs from the conserved cysteine through the conserved F or W. A D gene is named only where the DNA matches it firmly. Not every row has a clone size; where given, it reads once, few, many or a size class.

d_gene	v_gene	abundance	j_gene	CDR3aa	CDR3nt
.	TRBV3-1	many	TRBJ2-5	CASSQAPTVTVAETQYF	TGTGCCAGCAGCCAAGCCCCGACCGTAACAGTGGCAGAGACCCAGTACTTC
.	TRBV7-9	many	TRBJ1-2	CASSLAAADYGYTF	TGTGCCAGCAGCTTAGCGGCCGCTGACTATGGCTACACCTTC
.	TRBV20-1	many	TRBJ2-1	CSASFGNEQFF	TGCAGTGCTAGTTTTGGTAATGAGCAGTTCTTC
TRBD1	TRBV19	.	TRBJ2-2	CASSAPGQGALNTGELFF	TGTGCCAGTAGTGCACCGGGACAGGGGGCATTGAACACCGGGGAGCTGTTTTTT
.	TRBV6-5	many	TRBJ1-2	CASSYGQGSAFNYGYTF	TGTGCCAGCAGTTACGGGCAGGGCTCAGCTTTTAACTATGGCTACACCTTC
.	TRBV12-3/TRBV12-4	many	TRBJ2-7	CASSLEGGSYEQYF	TGTGCCAGCAGTCTGGAGGGGGGCTCCTACGAGCAGTACTTC
TRBD2	TRBV11-2	many	TRBJ2-3	CASSPGGGGADTQYF	TGTGCCAGCAGCCCCGGGGGCGGGGGGGCCGATACGCAGTATTTT
TRBD2	TRBV20-1	many	TRBJ2-1	CSATSGGASYNEQFF	TGCAGTGCGACTAGCGGGGGCGCTTCCTACAATGAGCAGTTCTTC
.	TRBV7-9	many	TRBJ2-4	CASSGRALGIKNIQYF	TGTGCCAGCAGCGGACGAGCTTTAGGTATCAAAAACATTCAGTACTTC
.	TRBV1	many	TRBJ2-7	CTSSQDFREGRYEQYF	TGCACCAGCAGCCAAGATTTCCGGGAGGGCCGCTACGAGCAGTACTTC
TRBD1	TRBV7-3	many	TRBJ2-7	CASSEGQGGYEQYF	TGTGCCAGCAGCGAGGGACAGGGCGGCTACGAGCAGTACTTC
.	TRBV18	many	TRBJ2-7	CASQKGGKNGQYF	TGTGCCAGCCAAAAAGGCGGAAAAAATGGGCAGTACTTC
TRBD1	TRBV18	few	TRBJ1-3	CASSPSGQGGNTIYF	TGTGCCAGCTCACCTAGTGGACAGGGAGGAAACACCATATATTTT
.	TRBV5-1	many	TRBJ2-7	CASSWGGVGAYEQYF	TGCGCCAGCAGCTGGGGTGGCGTAGGAGCCTACGAGCAGTACTTC
TRBD1	TRBV7-6	many	TRBJ1-1	CASSVKGAAEAFF	TGTGCCAGCAGCGTAAAGGGGGCCGCTGAAGCTTTCTTT
.	TRBV20-1	many	TRBJ2-1	CSAKEYGPAYNEQFF	TGCAGTGCTAAAGAATACGGGCCAGCCTACAATGAGCAGTTCTTC
TRBD1	TRBV12-3/TRBV12-4	many	TRBJ2-2	CASSRATGVTNTGELFF	TGTGCCAGCAGTCGTGCGACAGGGGTCACGAACACCGGGGAGCTGTTTTTT
TRBD1	TRBV5-1	many	TRBJ2-1	CASSLTGTGVNNEQFF	TGCGCCAGCAGCTTGACCGGGACAGGGGTCAACAATGAGCAGTTCTTC
TRBD1	TRBV25-1	many	TRBJ1-2	CASSVTGYGYTF	TGTGCCAGCAGTGTGACAGGGTATGGCTACACCTTC
.	TRBV7-8	many	TRBJ1-6	CASSRTGRGANNSPLHF	TGTGCCAGCAGCAGAACAGGGAGGGGGGCGAATAATTCACCCCTCCACTTT
TRBD2	TRBV3-1	many	TRBJ2-1	CASSQEVLADNEQFF	TGTGCCAGCAGCCAAGAAGTTCTAGCGGACAATGAGCAGTTCTTC
TRBD2	TRBV20-1	many	TRBJ2-1	CSARGGGEQFF	TGCAGTGCTAGGGGCGGGGGTGAGCAGTTCTTC
.	TRBV27	many	TRBJ2-2	CASSWASNTGELFF	TGTGCCAGCAGTTGGGCCTCGAACACCGGGGAGCTGTTTTTT
.	TRBV10-3	many	TRBJ1-4	CAISQGVQGGEKLFF	TGTGCCATCAGTCAAGGAGTCCAGGGCGGTGAAAAACTGTTTTTT
.	TRBV5-1	many	TRBJ2-3	CASSSGTPKGADTQYF	TGCGCCAGCAGCTCAGGGACACCTAAAGGGGCAGATACGCAGTATTTT
TRBD2	TRBV28	many	TRBJ2-1	CASSLLSGSGGNEQFF	TGTGCCAGCAGTCTCCTTAGCGGGAGTGGTGGCAATGAGCAGTTCTTC
TRBD1	TRBV6-2/TRBV6-3	many	TRBJ2-7	CASRRDSSYEQYF	TGTGCCAGCAGAAGGGACAGCTCCTACGAGCAGTACTTC
.	TRBV5-1	many	TRBJ2-1	CASSPLSGQYEQFF	TGCGCCAGCAGCCCCCTTTCCGGGCAATATGAGCAGTTCTTC
TRBD2	TRBV20-1	many	TRBJ2-3	CSTPLAGTDTQYF	TGCAGTACCCCCCTAGCGGGAACCGATACGCAGTATTTT
.	TRBV28	many	TRBJ2-1	CASSRLNEQFF	TGTGCCAGCAGCCGACTAAATGAGCAGTTCTTC
.	TRBV10-3	many	TRBJ1-4	CAISEFRNEKLFF	TGTGCCATCAGTGAGTTCCGTAATGAAAAACTGTTTTTT
.	TRBV7-2	many	TRBJ2-3	CASSSRDTQYF	TGTGCCAGCAGCTCTAGGGATACGCAGTATTTT
.	TRBV20-1	many	TRBJ1-3	CSARRDSGNTIYF	TGCAGTGCTAGAAGGGATTCTGGAAACACCATATATTTT
TRBD1	TRBV5-1	many	TRBJ2-7	CASSLVPGTGGEQYF	TGCGCCAGCAGCTTGGTTCCCGGGACAGGGGGCGAGCAGTACTTC
.	TRBV28	.	TRBJ1-3	CASCFVGTGNTIYF	TGTGCCAGCTGTTTCGTAGGGACTGGAAACACCATATATTTT
.	TRBV7-2	few	TRBJ2-7	CASSHTSGLNQYF	TGTGCCAGCAGCCACACCAGTGGGCTCAACCAGTACTTC
TRBD1	TRBV5-1	many	TRBJ2-5	CASSARTGDQETQYF	TGCGCCAGCAGCGCACGGACAGGGGACCAAGAGACCCAGTACTTC